The 22 T cell receptor beta chains listed next were all sequenced from one sample in a study of T cells expressing NK-cell markers. TCRdb re-called the 5' RACE reads and catalogs CDR3 proteins one per entry, DNA excluded. The sample features 150,000 or so distinct CDR3 sequences, with roughly 20% in its top ten. The sample taken for sequencing was blood T cells: a sorted CD56 or NKG2C T cell subset, CD4+ or CD8+ T cells, or bulk PBMC T cells (not recorded which). Receptor source: a woman aged 18 to 75 in good health.

The chain links TRBV20-1 to TRBJ1-1. This CDR3 has 14 amino acids. CDR1 DFQATT and CDR2 SNEGSKA come from the germline V gene (reference sequence). The chain's CDR3 is CSAPRDFGHTEAFF.

The V and J genes are TRBV5-1 and TRBJ1-1; checking the TCRdb D call of TRBD1 is not possible without DNA. There are 15 residues in the CDR3. In germline, CDR1 is SGHRS, CDR2 YFSETQ. The CDR3 region is CASSPQGGASLEAFF. The complete variable domain, with remaining parts taken from reference TRBV5-1 and TRBJ1-1, reads KAGVTQTPRYLIKTRGQQVTLSCSPISGHRSVSWYQQTPGQGLQFLFEYFSETQRNKGNFPGRFSGRQFSNSRSEMNVSTLELGDSALYLCASSPQGGASLEAFFGQGTRLTVV.

J is TRBJ1-2 and V is TRBV5-1; TCRdb picks TRBD1, but there is no DNA to check that call. The CDR3 is 14 amino acids. Germline V gene data show CDR1 as SGHRS and CDR2 as YFSETQ. This CDR3 is CASSLGGTNYGYTF.

This sequence joins TRBV7-3 and TRBJ1-6; TCRdb selects TRBD1, and the lack of DNA leaves this call unchecked. This CDR3 region has 15 residues. CDR1 SGHTA and CDR2 FQGTGA come from the germline V gene. This CDR3 reads CASSLTGRNNSPLHF.

The rearrangement links TRBV20-1 to TRBJ1-1. The CDR3 is 13 amino acids. In germline, CDR1 is DFQATT, CDR2 SNEGSKA (reference sequence). The CDR3 sequence is CSARVSVWNEAFF.

The V gene is TRBV2, the J gene TRBJ2-5; without DNA, the TCRdb call of TRBD1 cannot be checked. The CDR3 consists of 14 residues. Per germline, CDR1 SNHLY and CDR2 FYNNEI. CDR3 amino acids: CASSEARRGETQYF.

The chain combines TRBV28 with TRBJ2-7; TCRdb designates TRBD1, a call that cannot be tested without DNA. The germline V gene encodes CDR1 MDHEN and CDR2 SYDVKM. The CDR3 is 16 amino acids. CDR3 sequence reads: CASRIPAGGHFYEQYF.

The chain has TRBV7-7 and TRBJ2-3. From germline, CDR1 is SSHAT and CDR2 FNYEAQ (reference sequence). There are 13 residues in the CDR3. This chain's CDR3 is CASSSGRSDTQYF.

The chain is built from TRBV13 and TRBJ2-5; without DNA, the TCRdb call of TRBD1 cannot be checked. This CDR3 region has 16 residues. The V gene's germline CDR1 is PRHDT and CDR2 FYEKMQ (reference sequence). CDR3 in amino acids: CASSFLHRGGRETQYF.

The CDR3: CASSLDGRADKNIQYF. The J gene is TRBJ2-4, the V gene TRBV12-3 or TRBV12-4; TCRdb outputs TRBD2, but without DNA this stays unchecked. This CDR3 contains 16 residues.

The chain employs TRBV20-1 and TRBJ2-7; TCRdb proposes TRBD2, but this gene call is untestable without DNA. This CDR3 spans 15 amino acids. Per germline, CDR1 DFQATT and CDR2 SNEGSKA (reference sequence). The chain's CDR3 is CSATTTSGTLHEQYF.

The V gene is TRBV18, the J gene TRBJ1-1. The CDR3 spans 13 residues. The germline V gene has CDR1 KGHSH and CDR2 LQKENI. The CDR3 reads CASSPTRNTEAFF.

The chain recombines TRBV12-3 or TRBV12-4 with TRBJ2-1; the D gene TCRdb calls, TRBD2, cannot be checked with no DNA. This CDR3 comprises 14 residues. Here the CDR3 reads CASSLGSSGHEQFF.

This chain connects TRBV15 to TRBJ1-2; the D call of TRBD1 rests on TCRdb alone, since no DNA is present to check it. This CDR3 contains 14 residues. The germline CDR1 and CDR2 sequences are LNHNV and YYDKDF (reference sequence). The CDR3 sequence is CATSNRASEDGYTF.

The chain is built from TRBV28 and TRBJ1-1; TCRdb's D call of TRBD1 is untestable without DNA. Germline V CDR1 and CDR2: MDHEN, SYDVKM. This CDR3 comprises 14 residues. The CDR3 here is CASSYWTGRTEAFF.

The chain combines TRBV2 with TRBJ1-3. CDR3 length: 14 residues. Germline CDR1 SNHLY, CDR2 FYNNEI. This CDR3 is CASLHDGSGNTIYF.

The chain couples TRBV20-1 to TRBJ1-5; TCRdb outputs TRBD1, but without DNA this stays unchecked. The CDR3 has 15 amino acids. Germline loops: CDR1 DFQATT, CDR2 SNEGSKA (reference sequence). The CDR3: CSASRPGASNQPQHF.

The CDR3 protein is CSVEPTGNEQFF. The chain joins TRBV29-1 to TRBJ2-1; the TCRdb D gene call, TRBD1, has no DNA to confirm it. Germline assignment: CDR1 SQVTM and CDR2 ANQGSEA. The CDR3 runs 12 residues.

The J gene is TRBJ2-2, the V gene TRBV7-2; TCRdb designates TRBD1, a call that cannot be tested without DNA. The germline V gene encodes CDR1 SGHTA and CDR2 FQGNSA. CDR3 length: 15 amino acids. The CDR3 region is CASSGAAGHTGELFF.

The CDR3 is CSARQDIANYGYTF. The rearrangement joins TRBV20-1 to TRBJ1-2; the D gene TCRdb calls, TRBD1, cannot be checked with no DNA. This CDR3 contains 14 residues. From germline, CDR1 is DFQATT and CDR2 SNEGSKA (reference sequence).

The rearrangement joins TRBV9 to TRBJ2-2; TCRdb designates TRBD2, a call that cannot be tested without DNA. Germline assignment: CDR1 SGDLS and CDR2 YYNGEE. CDR3 size: 16 residues. CDR3: CASSSLGGGVAGELFF.

The rearrangement links TRBV2 to TRBJ2-1; there is no DNA to check the TCRdb D call of TRBD1. The length of the CDR3 is 13 residues. Germline V lookup: CDR1 SNHLY, CDR2 FYNNEI. CDR3 in amino acids: CASARQKYNEQFF.